A selection of T cell receptor beta chains follows, all from one sample in a study of shared clonotypes between healthy human individuals. The repertoire was sequenced with immunoSEQ multiplex PCR; TCRdb's copy has only in-frame clones and lacks some. The sample shows around 2.5 million clones, over 85% of them seen only once. The sequencing sample was made of naive CD4+ T cells from PBMCs. The receptors come from a man in his late teens or twenties in good health. Some clones in this sample may be carry-over from other donors' samples. Both conserved end residues are part of each CDR3. D genes are given only for firm matches. Clone size, where shown, is once, few, many, or a class for clones that have expanded.

j_gene | v_gene | d_gene | abundance | CDR3nt | CDR3aa
TRBJ2-7 | TRBV19 | TRBD1 | NA | TGTGCCAGTAGTGGTGGACAGGCATCCTACGAGCAGTACTTC | CASSGGQASYEQYF
TRBJ2-7 | TRBV6-5 | NA | NA | TGTGCCAGCAGTTACCTATCCGCCGGGGGCTCCGAGCAGTACTTC | CASSYLSAGGSEQYF
TRBJ2-7 | TRBV4-2 | NA | NA | TGTGCCAGCAGCCAAGTTAAGCCCAGTAGCTACGAGCAGTACTTC | CASSQVKPSSYEQYF
TRBJ2-5 | TRBV9 | NA | NA | TGTGCCAGCAGCGAAAAAAACAGGGCAGAGACCCAGTACTTC | CASSEKNRAETQYF
TRBJ2-3 | TRBV4-2 | NA | NA | TGTGCCAGCAGCCAAGTTCGGAAGGGCCTGGGGGCAGATACGCAGTATTTT | CASSQVRKGLGADTQYF
TRBJ2-2 | TRBV11-2 | TRBD2 | NA | TGTGCCAGCAGCTTAACTAGCGGGAGCCCCGGGGAGCTGTTTTTT | CASSLTSGSPGELFF
TRBJ2-5 | TRBV5-5 | TRBD2 | NA | TGTGCCAGCAGCTTGGGACTAGCGGGAGGGGTCCCAGAGACCCAGTACTTC | CASSLGLAGGVPETQYF
TRBJ1-5 | TRBV15 | NA | once | TGTGCCACCAGCAGAGGCACTCAGCCCCAGCATTTT | CATSRGTQPQHF
TRBJ1-1 | TRBV9 | TRBD1 | NA | TGTGCTACAGGGGGCCGGGACACTGAAGCTTTCTTT | CATGGRDTEAFF
TRBJ1-6 | TRBV28 | TRBD1 | NA | TGTGCCAGCAGGCTTCTAACAGGGGGCCACCTTCCCCTCCACTTT | CASRLLTGGHLPLHF
TRBJ2-5 | TRBV4-2 | NA | NA | TGTGCCAGCAGCCAAGGTGCGTCCGGAGAGACCCAGTACTTC | CASSQGASGETQYF
TRBJ2-7 | TRBV7-8 | NA | NA | TGTGCCAGCAGCTCGGATTCTCGTTCAGGAGGATTGTACGAGCAGTACTTC | CASSSDSRSGGLYEQYF
TRBJ2-7 | TRBV30 | TRBD2 | NA | TGTGCCTGGTATAGCGGGAGAGTCTACGAGCAGTACTTC | CAWYSGRVYEQYF
TRBJ2-5 | TRBV9 | NA | NA | TGTGCCAGCAGCCCGGGACCCACAGAGACCCAGTACTTC | CASSPGPTETQYF
TRBJ1-1 | TRBV5-6 | NA | NA | TGTGCCAGCAGCGAGATACAGGGGAACACTGAAGCTTTCTTT | CASSEIQGNTEAFF
TRBJ2-2 | TRBV18 | NA | NA | TGTGCCAGCTCACTTACTCAGGGGTCGAGCACCGGGGAGCTGTTTTTT | CASSLTQGSSTGELFF
TRBJ2-7 | TRBV6-1 | NA | NA | TGTGCCAGCAGTGACGCCTTTGGATACTCCTACGAGCAGTACTTC | CASSDAFGYSYEQYF
TRBJ2-5 | TRBV6-5 | TRBD1 | once | TGTGCCAGCAGTTACTCTAGGGGACAGCTCCAAGAGACCCAGTACTTC | CASSYSRGQLQETQYF
TRBJ1-2 | TRBV7-8 | TRBD1 | NA | TGTGCCAGCAGCTCTAAGCATCAGGGGGCGCGCGGCTACACCTTC | CASSSKHQGARGYTF
TRBJ2-5 | TRBV7-7 | TRBD2 | NA | TGTGCCAGCAGCTTGGGACTAGCGGGAGGGGGAGAGACCCAGTACTTC | CASSLGLAGGGETQYF
TRBJ2-2 | TRBV6-1 | NA | NA | TGTGCCAGCAGTGAAAGGGGGACGGTAGGCCGACGCGACACCGGGGAGCTGTTTTTT | CASSERGTVGRRDTGELFF
TRBJ1-5 | TRBV4-3 | TRBD1 | NA | TGCGCCAGCAGCCAAGATCTTGGGGGACAGGGGGGAAGGCAGCCCCAGCATTTT | CASSQDLGGQGGRQPQHF
TRBJ1-4 | TRBV5-1 | NA | NA | TGCGCCAGCAGCTTGGAACAGGGTGAGGGGGAAAAACTGTTTTTT | CASSLEQGEGEKLFF
TRBJ2-1 | TRBV5-8 | NA | NA | TGTGCCAGCAGCTTGAGTATGACGGAAGTCCTAACCAATGAGCAGTTCTTC | CASSLSMTEVLTNEQFF
TRBJ1-1 | TRBV5-1 | NA | NA | TGCGCCAGCAGCCTTGGACATCCGAACACTGAAGCTTTCTTT | CASSLGHPNTEAFF
TRBJ2-7 | TRBV28 | TRBD2 | NA | TGTGCCAGCAGTGAGTACGGCGGGAGCCAACGTGGGGAGCAGTGCTTC | CASSEYGGSQRGEQCF
TRBJ1-1 | TRBV4-2 | NA | NA | TGTGCCAGCAGCCAAGGGATAGGGGGCACTGAAGCTTTCTTT | CASSQGIGGTEAFF
TRBJ1-3 | TRBV10-2 | NA | NA | TGCGCCAGCAGTGGGGGATTGGAGTCTTCTTCTTGGGGAAACACCATATATTTT | CASSGGLESSSWGNTIYF
TRBJ2-5 | TRBV18 | NA | NA | TGTGCCAGCTCACCACTTACGATACAAGAGACCCAGTACTTC | CASSPLTIQETQYF
TRBJ1-2 | TRBV28 | NA | NA | TGTGCCAGCACCCACCGGGACGGGCATATTTATGGCTACACCTTC | CASTHRDGHIYGYTF
TRBJ2-3 | TRBV7-2 | NA | NA | TGTGCCAGCAGCTTAGGTTCGGCAGATACGCAGTATTTT | CASSLGSADTQYF
TRBJ2-5 | TRBV5-1 | TRBD1 | NA | TGCGCCAGCAGCCGAACAGGGGGCGGGGAGACCCAGTACTTC | CASSRTGGGETQYF
TRBJ2-3 | TRBV27 | NA | NA | TGTGCCAGCAATGATCGCACAGATACGCAGTATTTT | CASNDRTDTQYF
TRBJ2-1 | TRBV9 | TRBD2 | NA | TGTGCCAGCAGCGACCTTGGGACTAGCTACAATGAGCAGTTCTTC | CASSDLGTSYNEQFF
TRBJ2-1 | TRBV15 | NA | NA | TGTGCCACCAGCATCGGAGGGAGCTCCTACAATGAGCAGTTCTTC | CATSIGGSSYNEQFF
TRBJ1-2 | TRBV28 | NA | NA | TGTGCCAGCAGACCCCAGGGAACTAATGGCTACACCTTC | CASRPQGTNGYTF
TRBJ1-2 | TRBV28 | TRBD1 | NA | TGTGCCAGCAGTAGACCCCACAGGGGTGGCTACACCTTC | CASSRPHRGGYTF
TRBJ1-4 | TRBV6-5 | TRBD1 | NA | TGTGCCAGCCGGGACAGTTATAATGAAAAACTGTTTTTT | CASRDSYNEKLFF
TRBJ2-1 | TRBV9 | TRBD2 | NA | TGTGCCAGCAGCGACACTAGCGGGAGCTCCTACAATGAGCAGTTCTTC | CASSDTSGSSYNEQFF
TRBJ1-5 | TRBV9 | NA | NA | TGTGCCAGCAGCGTAGGACGGGATCAGCCCCAGCATTTT | CASSVGRDQPQHF
TRBJ2-3 | TRBV7-6 | NA | NA | TGTGCCAGCAGCCCGAGAGGGGATACGCAGTATTTT | CASSPRGDTQYF
TRBJ1-5 | TRBV14 | TRBD1 | NA | TGTGCCAGCAGCCGGACAGGATGGAATCAGCCCCAGCATTTT | CASSRTGWNQPQHF
TRBJ1-1 | TRBV29-1 | TRBD1 | NA | TGCAGCGCGGACAGGGGGCGGTTCACTGAAGCTTTCTTT | CSADRGRFTEAFF
TRBJ2-2 | TRBV6-4 | TRBD1 | once | TGTGCCAGCAAACAACAGGGGGCGGTCACCGGGGAGCTGTTTTTT | CASKQQGAVTGELFF
TRBJ1-1 | TRBV7-8 | NA | NA | TGTGCCAGCAGCTCCCAAGGAAAGTGGAACACTGAAGCTTTCTTT | CASSSQGKWNTEAFF